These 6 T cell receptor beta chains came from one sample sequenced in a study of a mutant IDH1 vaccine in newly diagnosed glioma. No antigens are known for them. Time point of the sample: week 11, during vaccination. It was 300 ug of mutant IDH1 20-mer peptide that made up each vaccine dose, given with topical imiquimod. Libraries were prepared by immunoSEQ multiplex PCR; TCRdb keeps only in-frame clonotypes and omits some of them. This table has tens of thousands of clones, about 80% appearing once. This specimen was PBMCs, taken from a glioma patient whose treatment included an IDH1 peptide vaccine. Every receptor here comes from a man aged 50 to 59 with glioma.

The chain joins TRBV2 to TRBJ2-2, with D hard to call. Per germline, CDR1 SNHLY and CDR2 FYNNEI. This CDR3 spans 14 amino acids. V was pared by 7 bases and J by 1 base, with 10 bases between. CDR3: CASIWSLNTGELFF. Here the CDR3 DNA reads TGTGCCAGCATCTGGTCGCTGAACACCGGGGAGCTGTTTTTT. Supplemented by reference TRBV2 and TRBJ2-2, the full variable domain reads EPEVTQTPSHQVTQMGQEVILRCVPISNHLYFYWYRQILGQKVEFLVSFYNNEISEKSEIFDDQFSVERPDGSNFTLKIRSTKLEDSAMYFCASIWSLNTGELFFGEGSRLTVL.

The CDR3 spells CAWSPLSGTRGPYYNEQFF. The DNA for the CDR3 is TGTGCCTGGAGTCCCCTCTCCGGGACAAGAGGCCCCTACTACAATGAGCAGTTCTTC. V usage is TRBV30 and J usage is TRBJ2-1; D might be TRBD1 (6 bases). The germline V gene encodes CDR1 GTSNPN and CDR2 SVGIG (reference sequence). With 2 bases removed from V and 3 bases from J, the gap between germline ends came to 26 bases. This CDR3 region has 19 residues.

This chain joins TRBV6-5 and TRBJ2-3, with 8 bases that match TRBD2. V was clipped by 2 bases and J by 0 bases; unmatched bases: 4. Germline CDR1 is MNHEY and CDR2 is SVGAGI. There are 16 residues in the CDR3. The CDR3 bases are TGTGCCAGCAGTTACAGGTCTAGCGGGAGCACAGATACGCAGTATTTT. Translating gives CASSYRSSGSTDTQYF.

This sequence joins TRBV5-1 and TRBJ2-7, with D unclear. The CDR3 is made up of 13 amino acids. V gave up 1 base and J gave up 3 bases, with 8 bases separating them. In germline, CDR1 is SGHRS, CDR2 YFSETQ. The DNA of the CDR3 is TGCGCCAGCAGCTTGACAGACCACTACGAGCAGTACTTC. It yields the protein CASSLTDHYEQYF.

Written as DNA, the CDR3 is TGTGCCAGCAGTCTCCGGACAGGGCTGAGCTCCTATAATTCACCCCTCCACTTT. This sequence encodes CASSLRTGLSSYNSPLHF. This chain connects TRBV27 to TRBJ1-6, with 8 nucleotides matching TRBD1. The CDR3 loop spans 18 amino acids. With 5 bases clipped from V and 0 bases from J, the junction kept 9 bases outside the gene matches. Germline CDR1 MNHEY, CDR2 SMNVEV (reference sequence).

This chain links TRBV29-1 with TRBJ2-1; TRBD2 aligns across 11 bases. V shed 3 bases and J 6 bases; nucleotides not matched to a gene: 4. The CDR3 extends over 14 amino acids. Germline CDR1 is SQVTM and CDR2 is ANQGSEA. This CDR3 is CSVDSGRAFNEQFF. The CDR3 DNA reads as TGCAGCGTTGATAGCGGGAGGGCCTTCAATGAGCAGTTCTTC.